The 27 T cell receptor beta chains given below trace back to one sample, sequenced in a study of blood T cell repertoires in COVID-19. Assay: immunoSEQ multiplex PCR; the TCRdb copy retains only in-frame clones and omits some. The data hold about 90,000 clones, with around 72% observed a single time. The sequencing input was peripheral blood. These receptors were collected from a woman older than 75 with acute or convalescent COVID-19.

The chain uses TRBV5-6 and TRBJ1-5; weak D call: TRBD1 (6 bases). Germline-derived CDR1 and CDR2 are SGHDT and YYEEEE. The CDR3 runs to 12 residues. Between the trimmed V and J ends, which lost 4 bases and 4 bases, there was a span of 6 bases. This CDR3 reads CASSQGNQPQHF. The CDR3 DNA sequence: TGTGCCAGCAGCCAGGGGAATCAGCCCCAGCATTTT.

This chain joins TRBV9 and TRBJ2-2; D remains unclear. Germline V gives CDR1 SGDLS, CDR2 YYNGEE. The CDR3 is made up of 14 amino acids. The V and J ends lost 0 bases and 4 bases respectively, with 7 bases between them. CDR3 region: CASSVEGATGELFF. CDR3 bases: TGTGCCAGCAGCGTAGAAGGAGCCACCGGGGAGCTGTTTTTT.

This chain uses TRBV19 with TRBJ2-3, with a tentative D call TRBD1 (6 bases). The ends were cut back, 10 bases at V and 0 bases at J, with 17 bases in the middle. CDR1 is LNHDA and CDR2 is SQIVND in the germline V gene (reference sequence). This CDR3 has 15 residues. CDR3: CATSRQGISTDTQYF. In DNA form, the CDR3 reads TGTGCCACTTCCCGCCAGGGGATAAGCACAGATACGCAGTATTTT.

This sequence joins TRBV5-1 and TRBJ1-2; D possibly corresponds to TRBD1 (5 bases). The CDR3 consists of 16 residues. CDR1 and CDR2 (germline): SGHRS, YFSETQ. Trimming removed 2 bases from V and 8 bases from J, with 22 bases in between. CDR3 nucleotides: TGCGCCAGCAGCTTTGCCCCCTTTAGCAGGGATAAGGGCTACACCTTC. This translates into CASSFAPFSRDKGYTF.

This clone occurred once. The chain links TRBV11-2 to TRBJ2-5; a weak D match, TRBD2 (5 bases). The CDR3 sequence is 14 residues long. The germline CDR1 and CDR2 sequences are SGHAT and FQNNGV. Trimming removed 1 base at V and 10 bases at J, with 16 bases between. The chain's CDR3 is CASSLGSAGISQYF. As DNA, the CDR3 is TGTGCCAGCAGCTTAGGGTCGGCGGGCATAAGCCAGTACTTC. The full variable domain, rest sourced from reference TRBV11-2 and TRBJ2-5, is EAGVAQSPRYKIIEKRQSVAFWCNPISGHATLYWYQQILGQGPKLLIQFQNNGVVDDSQLPKDRFSAERLKGVDSTLKIQPAKLEDSAVYLCASSLGSAGISQYFGPGTRLLVL.

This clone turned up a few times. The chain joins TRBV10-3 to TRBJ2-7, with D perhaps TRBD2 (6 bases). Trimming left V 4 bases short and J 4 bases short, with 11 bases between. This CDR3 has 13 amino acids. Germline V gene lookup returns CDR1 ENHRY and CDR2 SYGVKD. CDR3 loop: CAISGGTFYEQYF. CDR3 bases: TGTGCCATCAGTGGGGGGACTTTTTACGAGCAGTACTTC.

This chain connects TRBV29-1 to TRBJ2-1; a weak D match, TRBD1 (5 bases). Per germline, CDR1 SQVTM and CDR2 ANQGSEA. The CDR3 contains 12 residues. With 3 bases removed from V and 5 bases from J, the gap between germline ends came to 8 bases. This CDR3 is CSVDSGNNEQFF. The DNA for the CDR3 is TGCAGCGTTGATTCAGGGAACAATGAGCAGTTCTTC.

Written as DNA, the CDR3 is TGTGCCTGGAGTGCCCGGACAGCCTACTATAATTCACCCCTCCACTTT. Amino acid sequence: CAWSARTAYYNSPLHF. This chain connects TRBV30 to TRBJ1-6; D may be TRBD1 (6 bases). The CDR3 runs 16 residues. CDR1 GTSNPN and CDR2 SVGIG come from the germline V gene (reference sequence). V lost 1 base, J lost 3 bases, and 13 bases lay in between.

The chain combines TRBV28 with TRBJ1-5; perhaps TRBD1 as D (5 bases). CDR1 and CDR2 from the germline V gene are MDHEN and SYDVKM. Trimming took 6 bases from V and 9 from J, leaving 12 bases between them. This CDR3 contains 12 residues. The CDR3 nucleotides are TGTGCCAGCAGCCCCCCAAGGGGGCCCCAGCATTTT. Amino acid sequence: CASSPPRGPQHF.

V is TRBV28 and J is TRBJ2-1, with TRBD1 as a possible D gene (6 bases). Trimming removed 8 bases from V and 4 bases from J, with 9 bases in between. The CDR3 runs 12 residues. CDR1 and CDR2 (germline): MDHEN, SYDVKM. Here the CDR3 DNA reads TGTGCCAGCCTCGACAGGTACAATGAGCAGTTCTTC. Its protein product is CASLDRYNEQFF.

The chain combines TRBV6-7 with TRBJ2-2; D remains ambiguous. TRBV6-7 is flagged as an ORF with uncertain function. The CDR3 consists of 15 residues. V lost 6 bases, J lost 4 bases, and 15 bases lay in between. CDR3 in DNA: TGTGCCAGCAGAAGACTCTCGGTGCTCACCGGGGAGCTGTTTTTT. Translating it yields CASRRLSVLTGELFF.

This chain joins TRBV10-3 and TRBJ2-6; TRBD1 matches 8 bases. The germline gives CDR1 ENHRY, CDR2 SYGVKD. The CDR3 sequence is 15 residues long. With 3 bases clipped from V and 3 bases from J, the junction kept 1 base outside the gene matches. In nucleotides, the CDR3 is TGTGCCATCAGTGAAGGACAGGGTGGGGCCAACGTCCTGACTTTC. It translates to CAISEGQGGANVLTF.

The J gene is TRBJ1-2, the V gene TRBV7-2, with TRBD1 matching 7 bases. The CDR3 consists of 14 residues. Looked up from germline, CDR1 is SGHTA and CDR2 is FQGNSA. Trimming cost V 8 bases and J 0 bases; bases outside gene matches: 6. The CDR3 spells CASGGRGANYGYTF. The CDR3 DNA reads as TGTGCCAGCGGGGGCAGGGGGGCTAACTATGGCTACACCTTC.

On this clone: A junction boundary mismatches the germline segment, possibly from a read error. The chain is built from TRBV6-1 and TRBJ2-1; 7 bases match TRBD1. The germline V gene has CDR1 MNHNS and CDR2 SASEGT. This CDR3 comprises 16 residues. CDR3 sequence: CASREGQASSYNEQFF. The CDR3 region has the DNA TGTGCCAGCAGGGAAGGACAGGCGAGCTCCTACAATGAGCAGTTCTTC.

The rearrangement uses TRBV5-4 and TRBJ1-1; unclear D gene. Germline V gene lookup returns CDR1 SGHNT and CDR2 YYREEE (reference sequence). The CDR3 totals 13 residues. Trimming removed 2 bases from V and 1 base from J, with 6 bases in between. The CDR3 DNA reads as TGTGCCAGCAGCTTATGGCAGAACACTGAAGCTTTCTTT. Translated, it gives CASSLWQNTEAFF.

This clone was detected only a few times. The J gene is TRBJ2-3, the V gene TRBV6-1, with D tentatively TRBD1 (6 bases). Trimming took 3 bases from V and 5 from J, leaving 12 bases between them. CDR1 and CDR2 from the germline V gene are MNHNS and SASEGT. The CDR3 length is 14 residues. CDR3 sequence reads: CASSEDSAIDTQYF. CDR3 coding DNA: TGTGCCAGCAGTGAGGACAGTGCGATAGATACGCAGTATTTT.

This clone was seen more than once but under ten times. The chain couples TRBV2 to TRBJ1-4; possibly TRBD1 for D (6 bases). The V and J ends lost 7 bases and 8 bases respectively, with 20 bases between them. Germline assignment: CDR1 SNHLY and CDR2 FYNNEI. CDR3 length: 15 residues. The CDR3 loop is CASNRGSTGGEKLFF. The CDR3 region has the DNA TGTGCCAGCAATAGGGGGTCGACGGGGGGAGAAAAACTGTTTTTT.

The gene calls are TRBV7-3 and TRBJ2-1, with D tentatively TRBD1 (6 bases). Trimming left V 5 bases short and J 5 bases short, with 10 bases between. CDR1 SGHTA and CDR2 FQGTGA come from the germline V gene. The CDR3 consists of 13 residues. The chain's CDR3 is CASSRQENNEQFF. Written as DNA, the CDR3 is TGTGCCAGCAGCCGACAGGAGAACAATGAGCAGTTCTTC.

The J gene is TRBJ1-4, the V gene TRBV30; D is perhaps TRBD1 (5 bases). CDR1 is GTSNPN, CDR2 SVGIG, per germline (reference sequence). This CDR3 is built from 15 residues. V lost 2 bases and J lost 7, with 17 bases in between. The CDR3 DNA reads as TGTGCCTGGAGTCCTCGCGGGGGGAGGAGTGAAAAACTGTTTTTT. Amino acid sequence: CAWSPRGGRSEKLFF.

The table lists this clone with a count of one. CDR3 coding DNA: TGCGCCAGCAGCTTTGGGACTAGCGGGGGGACCACAGATACGCAGTATTTT. Its translation is CASSFGTSGGTTDTQYF. This chain connects TRBV5-1 to TRBJ2-3, with 15 bases lining up with TRBD2. CDR1 and CDR2 (germline): SGHRS, YFSETQ. J gave up 2 bases and V 2 bases, and 3 bases lay outside the gene matches. The CDR3 length is 17 residues.

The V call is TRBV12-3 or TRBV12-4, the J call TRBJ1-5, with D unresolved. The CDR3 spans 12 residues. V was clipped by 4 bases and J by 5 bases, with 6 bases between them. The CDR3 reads CASSWADQPQHF. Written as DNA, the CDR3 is TGTGCCAGCAGTTGGGCAGATCAGCCCCAGCATTTT.

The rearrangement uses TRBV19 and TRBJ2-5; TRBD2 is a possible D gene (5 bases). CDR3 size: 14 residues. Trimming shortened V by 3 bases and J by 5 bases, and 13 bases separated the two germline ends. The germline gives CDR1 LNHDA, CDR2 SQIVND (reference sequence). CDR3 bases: TGTGCCAGTAGTATTAACGGGGTCTCGGAGACCCAGTACTTC. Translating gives CASSINGVSETQYF.

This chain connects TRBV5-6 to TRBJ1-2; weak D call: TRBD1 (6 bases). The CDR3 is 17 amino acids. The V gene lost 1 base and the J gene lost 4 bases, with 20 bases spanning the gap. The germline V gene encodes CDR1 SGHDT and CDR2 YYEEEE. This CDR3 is CASSLLQGSRWAYGYTF. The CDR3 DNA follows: TGTGCCAGCAGCTTGTTACAGGGATCGCGTTGGGCCTATGGCTACACCTTC.

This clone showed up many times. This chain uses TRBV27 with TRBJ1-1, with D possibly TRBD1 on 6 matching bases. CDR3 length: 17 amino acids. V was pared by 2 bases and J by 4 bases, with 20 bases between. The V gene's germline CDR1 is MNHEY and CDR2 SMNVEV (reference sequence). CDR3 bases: TGTGCCAGCAGTTTAGACCCGCAGGGGTTAGGGGTCACTGAAGCTTTCTTT. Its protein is CASSLDPQGLGVTEAFF.

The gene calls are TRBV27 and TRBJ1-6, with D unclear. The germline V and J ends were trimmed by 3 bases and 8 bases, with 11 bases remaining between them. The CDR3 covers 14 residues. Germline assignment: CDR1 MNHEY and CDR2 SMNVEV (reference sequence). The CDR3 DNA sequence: TGTGCCAGCAGTTTCCTGGGGAGGGATTCACCCCTCCACTTT. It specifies CASSFLGRDSPLHF.

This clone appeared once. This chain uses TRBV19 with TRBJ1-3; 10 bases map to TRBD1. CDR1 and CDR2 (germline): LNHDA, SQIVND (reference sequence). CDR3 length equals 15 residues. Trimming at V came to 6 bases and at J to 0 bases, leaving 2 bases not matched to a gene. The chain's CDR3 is CASRGTGVSGNTIYF. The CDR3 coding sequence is TGTGCCAGTAGGGGGACAGGGGTCTCTGGAAACACCATATATTTT.

The CDR3 protein is CASSRQRELEQFF. The CDR3 nucleotides are TGCGCCAGCAGCCGCCAGAGGGAACTTGAGCAGTTCTTC. This chain uses TRBV4-1 with TRBJ2-1; weak D call: TRBD2 (5 bases). Germline loops: CDR1 MGHRA, CDR2 YSYEKL. V lost 4 bases to trimming and J lost 9 bases, with 13 bases between them. The CDR3 length is 13 residues.